This TCR beta chain emerged from a study of Ad26.COV2.S vaccination and SARS-CoV-2 variants. Study conclusions and caveats: Vaccine recipients posted higher spike-specific TCR breadth than their placebo counterparts.

The assay was immunoSEQ multiplex PCR, and TCRdb's table has in-frame clones only and misses some. This sample yields around 270,000 clones, of which around 90% are seen a single time; under 3% belongs to the top ten. Specified treatment: some 19 received Ad26.COV2.S at low or high dose, single or two shots; several received placebo; per-sample allocation not given. The investigators took samples on day 63 after the first vaccine or placebo injection. SARS-CoV-2 spike from the Wuhan strain was encoded by the vaccine, an Ad26 vector. Turning to this clone: The antigen is unknown.

The CDR3 loop spans 14 amino acids. V shed 7 bases and J 5 bases; nucleotides not matched to a gene: 10. Germline V CDR1 and CDR2: GTSNPN, SVGIG (reference sequence). The rearrangement links TRBV30 to TRBJ2-3; 9 bases match TRBD2. Here the sequenced sample was peripheral blood, taken in a trial of Ad26.COV2.S vaccine versus placebo. The receptor comes from a person aged 18 to 65 who received the Ad26.COV2.S COVID-19 vaccine or a placebo. CDR3: CASERLAVGDTQYF. The CDR3, as DNA: TGTGCCTCAGAGCGACTAGCGGTTGGAGATACGCAGTATTTT.